The 30 T cell receptor beta chains in this list originate from one sample, sequenced in a study of tumor-infiltrating lymphocytes in primary liver carcinoma. Co-extracted RNA and DNA came from 20-30 mg of unsorted bulk tissue. The authors made TCR beta cDNA from about 500 ng total RNA with a constant-region primer. ARM-PCR was slightly modified, and three nested multiplex PCR rounds with it gave rise to the TCR beta libraries. Both of the initial two PCR rounds ran for approximately 11 cycles and employed TRBV1-TRBV30 forward primers alongside a C-beta reverse primer. TCRdb called the multiplex PCR reads again in MiXCR, with one record for every CDR3 protein. Among approximately 46,000 distinct CDR3 sequences listed, approximately 71% were seen once. The material sequenced was tumor-adjacent normal liver tissue. The receptors come from a woman aged 25 to 39 with primary liver carcinoma and hepatitis B virus infection.

For this clonotype: Germline is not matched at one junction end, which may reflect a read error. The chain links TRBV24-1 to TRBJ1-3, with D maybe TRBD1 (5 bases). Germline V CDR1 and CDR2: KGHDR, SFDVKD. There are 15 residues in the CDR3. In nucleotides, the CDR3 is TGTGCCACCAGTGCCCAGGGTGAGACTGGAGACACCATATATTTT. This encodes CATSAQGETGDTIYF.

Points on this clonotype: It is likely a read error, because the conserved phenylalanine at the end of the CDR3 is missing. The chain carries TRBV12-3 or TRBV12-4 and TRBJ2-5; D is perhaps TRBD2 (6 bases). The CDR3 covers 15 residues. The DNA of the CDR3 is TGTGCTAGCAGTGCCTACCCCGGGAGCGAAGAGACCCAGTACCTC. Protein: CASSAYPGSEETQYL.

The rearrangement uses TRBV12-3 or TRBV12-4 and TRBJ2-1; D ambiguous. Trimming removed 10 bases from V and 10 bases from J, with 17 bases in between. The CDR3 extends over 12 amino acids. The CDR3 nucleotides read TGTGCCAACAGCTTGATTTTAAGCGAGCAGTTCTTC. Residues: CANSLILSEQFF.

Worth noting for this clonotype: The conserved phenylalanine or tryptophan normally closing the CDR3 is absent here, so this likely arose from a read error. No DNA is shown, since the ends of the CDR3 on it are uncertain; the CDR3 is the one TCRdb lists. The chain joins TRBV11-2 to TRBJ1-1; the DNA was not used to check the table's D call, TRBD1. Both ends counted, the CDR3 spans 15 residues. Germline V CDR1 and CDR2: SGHAT, FQNNGV. The CDR3 spells CASSPGTGRDTEASL.

A remark on this clonotype: One junction end disagrees with the germline gene, perhaps due to a read error. This sequence joins TRBV7-9 and TRBJ2-7, with D maybe TRBD2 (5 bases). The CDR3 is 15 residues long. Germline-derived CDR1 and CDR2 are SEHNR and FQNEAQ (reference sequence). The CDR3 DNA is TGTGCCAGCAGCCCCTCCGGGATACATGCCTACGAGCAGTATTTC. It is translated as CASSPSGIHAYEQYF.

The chain has TRBV11-2 and TRBJ2-1; no clear D gene. This CDR3 spans 11 amino acids. V gave up 5 bases and J gave up 6 bases, with 5 bases separating them. Germline CDR1 is SGHAT and CDR2 is FQNNGV. CDR3 region: CASSRSNEQFF. The CDR3 bases are TGTGCCAGCAGCCGCAGCAATGAGCAGTTCTTC.

The chain links TRBV11-2 to TRBJ2-1; 7 bases map to TRBD2. CDR3 length: 14 amino acids. Germline trimming cut 10 bases from V and 7 bases from J; bases unmatched to any gene: 13. Germline V CDR1 and CDR2: SGHAT, FQNNGV. The CDR3 sequence is CAIRLGGSWNEQFF. As DNA, the CDR3 is TGTGCCATCAGACTCGGGGGGTCGTGGAATGAGCAGTTCTTC. Variable domain in full (rest from reference TRBV11-2 and TRBJ2-1): EAGVAQSPRYKIIEKRQSVAFWCNPISGHATLYWYQQILGQGPKLLIQFQNNGVVDDSQLPKDRFSAERLKGVDSTLKIQPAKLEDSAVYLCAIRLGGSWNEQFFGPGTRLTVL.

The chain carries TRBV11-2 and TRBJ2-7; 8 positions agree with TRBD1. The germline V gene encodes CDR1 SGHAT and CDR2 FQNNGV. CDR3 length equals 12 residues. Trimming took 10 bases from V and 2 from J; bases not matched to a gene: 4. The CDR3 spells CAIGDRTYEQYF. In DNA form, the CDR3 reads TGTGCCATAGGGGACAGGACCTACGAGCAGTACTTC. Full variable domain (rest looked up from reference TRBV11-2 and TRBJ2-7): EAGVAQSPRYKIIEKRQSVAFWCNPISGHATLYWYQQILGQGPKLLIQFQNNGVVDDSQLPKDRFSAERLKGVDSTLKIQPAKLEDSAVYLCAIGDRTYEQYFGPGTRLTVT.

As to this clonotype: This clone may be a read error of a much larger clone one base away. The CDR3 coding sequence is TGTACCAGCAGTTCCAGGGGGGGATCGTGGGAGACCCAGTACTTC. It codes for CTSSSRGGSWETQYF. This rearrangement joins TRBV28 to TRBJ2-5, with D perhaps being TRBD1 or TRBD2 (7 bases each). The CDR3 spans 15 residues. The V gene's germline CDR1 is MDHEN and CDR2 SYDVKM.

The rearrangement links TRBV6-1 to TRBJ1-5; no clear D. With 4 bases removed from V and 5 bases from J, the gap between germline ends came to 12 bases. Germline CDR1 is MNHNS and CDR2 is SASEGT. This CDR3 is 14 amino acids long. This CDR3 is CASSVGWEYQPQHF. In nucleotides, the CDR3 is TGTGCCAGCAGTGTGGGGTGGGAATATCAGCCCCAGCATTTT.

Worth noting for this clonotype: A much larger clone differs from this one at a single base, so this may be a read error. The V gene is TRBV11-2, the J gene TRBJ2-7, with TRBD2 matching over 9 bases. The V and J ends lost 5 bases and 6 bases, in that order; junction bases with no gene match: 8. Per the germline V gene, CDR1 is SGHAT and CDR2 is FQNNGV. The CDR3 is made up of 14 amino acids. CDR3 DNA: TGTGCCAGCAGCCAAGCTAGCGGGGATAGCGAGCAGTACTTC. Its protein is CASSQASGDSEQYF.

This clonotype was seen just once. Germline is not matched at one junction end, which may reflect a read error. V and J are TRBV11-3 and TRBJ2-3, with 8 bases that match TRBD2. Looked up from germline, CDR1 is SGHNT and CDR2 is YENEEA. The CDR3 length is 19 residues. The chain's CDR3 is CAISLGFGAGAGGTDTQYF. The CDR3 nucleotides read TGTGCCATCAGCTTAGGTTTTGGAGCGGGAGCAGGAGGCACGGACACGCAGTATTTT.

A note on this clonotype: The junction shows a germline mismatch at one end, possibly a read error. The chain carries TRBV4-2 and TRBJ2-6; the D gene is possibly TRBD1 (5 bases). Germline V lookup: CDR1 LGHNA, CDR2 YNFKEQ. The CDR3 sequence is 17 residues long. The CDR3 reads CASSQDASSSGANVQTF. The DNA of the CDR3 is TGTGCCAGCAGTCAAGACGCCAGTAGCTCTGGGGCCAACGTCCAGACTTTC.

Comments on this clonotype: One junction end disagrees with the germline gene, perhaps due to a read error. The V and J genes are TRBV4-2 and TRBJ2-1; D gene ambiguous. The CDR3 is made up of 15 amino acids. CDR1 and CDR2 (germline): LGHNA, YNFKEQ. CDR3 in amino acids: CVSSQERPGYNEQFF. The CDR3 coding sequence is TGTGTCAGCAGCCAAGAGAGGCCCGGTTACAATGAGCAGTTCTTC.

In the case of this clonotype: The junction shows a germline mismatch at one end, possibly a read error. The chain employs TRBV29-1 and TRBJ2-3; D is unclear. Looked up from germline, CDR1 is SQVTM and CDR2 is ANQGSEA. The length of the CDR3 is 14 residues. The CDR3 DNA sequence: TGCAGCACCAGTGGTGGGGAATTTATAGATATGCAGTATTTT. Translated, it gives CSTSGGEFIDMQYF.

This clonotype turned up a few times. The junction departs from germline at one end; a sequencing error may be responsible. This rearrangement joins TRBV11-3 to TRBJ1-2; D ambiguous. CDR3 size: 14 residues. In germline, CDR1 is SGHNT, CDR2 YENEEA. The CDR3 protein is CASSFDGPLYGYTF. The CDR3 bases are TGTGCCAGCAGCTTTGATGGGCCGCTCTATGGCTACACTTTC.

A word on this clonotype: Since no conserved phenylalanine or tryptophan closes the CDR3, a read error is the likely cause. The chain joins TRBV29-1 to TRBJ2-5, with D perhaps TRBD2 (6 bases). From germline, CDR1 is SQVTM and CDR2 ANQGSEA. The CDR3 consists of 12 residues. The CDR3 protein is CRSRLDQETQYS. CDR3 nucleotide sequence: TGCAGGAGTAGACTAGATCAAGAGACCCAGTACTCC.

A note on this clonotype: One base away lies a much larger clone, so this may be a sequencing read error. The chain uses TRBV6-4 and TRBJ1-5; D unresolved. From germline, CDR1 is MRHNA and CDR2 SNTAGT. This CDR3 is 12 amino acids long. The CDR3 DNA reads as TGTGCCAGCAGTCCGACGGATCAGCTCCAGCATTTT. Translation: CASSPTDQLQHF.

The table lists this clonotype with many counts. The chain combines TRBV6-1 with TRBJ2-2; D remains unclear. V was trimmed by 2 bases and J by 8 bases, leaving 18 bases between them. Germline CDR1 and CDR2: MNHNS and SASEGT. The CDR3 contains 16 residues. DNA for the CDR3: TGTGCCAGCAGTGAAACGTTGGCGGAACCGCGGGGGGAGCTGTTTTTT. Translated, it gives CASSETLAEPRGELFF.

By frequency in the sample, this clonotype is large. This chain links TRBV11-2 with TRBJ2-1; D could derive from TRBD1 or TRBD2 (5 bases each). This CDR3 spans 14 amino acids. The ends were cut back, 5 bases at V and 2 bases at J, with 10 bases in the middle. The germline V gene has CDR1 SGHAT and CDR2 FQNNGV. CDR3 in amino acids: CASSHRGAYNEQFF. The CDR3 DNA sequence: TGTGCCAGCAGCCATCGAGGGGCCTACAATGAGCAGTTCTTC.

Worth noting for this clonotype: The conserved final phenylalanine or tryptophan is absent from the CDR3, which likely points to a read error. The chain recombines TRBV6-1 with TRBJ2-7; 7 bases are shared with TRBD2. In germline, CDR1 is MNHNS, CDR2 SASEGT. This CDR3 comprises 17 residues. As DNA, the CDR3 is TGTGCCAGCAGTGAATGCGTTGCGGGAGCCGGTTCCTACAAGCAGTACTTA. It codes for CASSECVAGAGSYKQYL.

There are a few counts of this clonotype. This chain joins TRBV18 and TRBJ2-4, with TRBD1 identical over 9 bases. CDR3 size: 15 residues. Germline CDR1 reads KGHSH; CDR2 reads LQKENI. The junction had 7 bases not matched to a gene; V was cut back by 2 bases and J by 8 bases. CDR3 bases: TGTGCCAGCTCACCAGGGACAGGGTACTCTGACATTCAGTACTTC. It yields the protein CASSPGTGYSDIQYF.

Worth noting for this clonotype: The junction departs from the called germline gene at one end, perhaps through a read error. The chain employs TRBV4-3 and TRBJ2-2; D may be TRBD1 or TRBD2 (5 bases each). Germline V gene lookup returns CDR1 LGHNA and CDR2 YSLEER. The CDR3 totals 12 residues. DNA for the CDR3: TGCGTCAGCAGACTTGGGACCGTGGAGCTGTTTTTT. Residues: CVSRLGTVELFF.

This clonotype occurred a few times. In this CDR3 the conserved last residue, phenylalanine or tryptophan, is missing, so a read error is likely. The chain links TRBV11-2 to TRBJ2-5; the match to TRBD1 covers 9 bases. This CDR3 contains 16 residues. Germline V gene sequence: CDR1 SGHAT, CDR2 FQNNGV. CDR3 loop: CASSARTGGAKETQYI. In DNA, the CDR3 is TGTGCAAGCAGCGCAAGAACAGGGGGCGCGAAAGAGACCCAGTACATC.

A note on this clonotype: Mismatch with germline at one junction end may stem from a read error. The rearrangement uses TRBV6-5 and TRBJ2-7; 10 positions match TRBD2. The CDR3 sequence is 17 residues long. Germline CDR1 MNHEY, CDR2 SVGAGI. The CDR3 bases are TGTGCCAGCAGTAACTCGACCGACAGCGGGAGGGTCGACGAGCAGTACTTC. Amino acid sequence: CASSNSTDSGRVDEQYF.

On this clonotype itself: The CDR3 does not end in the conserved phenylalanine or tryptophan, so this is likely a read error. Because the CDR3's place on the DNA is in doubt, the DNA is left out and the CDR3 is given as listed by TCRdb. V is TRBV11-3 and J is TRBJ1-1. CDR1 is SGHNT, CDR2 YENEEA, per germline. Termini included, the CDR3 measures 13 amino acids. CDR3 sequence reads: CANSEDWNTEALI.

This clonotype was picked up a small number of times. This clone may be a read error of a much larger clone one base away. The gene calls are TRBV4-1 and TRBJ2-7; D not resolved. Germline V gene data show CDR1 as MGHRA and CDR2 as YSYEKL. The CDR3 consists of 17 residues. The V and J ends lost 2 bases and 2 bases respectively, with 19 bases between them. The chain's CDR3 is CASSQLGSASPAYEQYF. In DNA form, the CDR3 reads TGCGCCAGCAGCCAATTGGGGTCCGCTTCTCCCGCCTACGAGCAGTACTTC.

The chain is built from TRBV20-1 and TRBJ2-7; TRBD1 is a possible D gene (6 bases). CDR3 size: 14 residues. Germline CDR1 DFQATT, CDR2 SNEGSKA (reference sequence). V was pared by 5 bases and J by 1 base, with 15 bases between. CDR3 protein: CSALRRDKSYEQYF. CDR3 nucleotides: TGCAGTGCTCTTCGCCGGGACAAGTCCTACGAGCAGTACTTC.

A note on this clonotype: One end of the junction is discordant with germline, which a read error may explain. The CDR3 sequence is CASSYSGYQPLHF. The CDR3 DNA sequence: TGTGCCAGTAGTTACTCGGGGTATCAGCCCCTGCATTTT. J is TRBJ1-5 and V is TRBV6-2 or TRBV6-3; D is unresolved. From germline, CDR1 is MNHEY and CDR2 SVGEGT. The CDR3 totals 13 residues.

Of note for this clonotype: Compared with germline, one end of the junction differs, possibly owing to a read error. CDR3: CTSSLKDRAHSSYEEYF. The CDR3 nucleotides are TGTACCAGCAGCTTGAAGGACAGGGCGCACAGCTCCTACGAGGAGTACTTC. The chain uses TRBV5-5 and TRBJ2-7; the match to TRBD1 covers 8 bases. The CDR3 has 17 residues. Germline CDR1 is SGHKS and CDR2 is YYEKEE (reference sequence).